This T cell receptor beta chain was documented in a study of T-cell memory formation after mild COVID-19. Whole-study findings and limits: CD4+ bias marked clones expanding day 15 to 37, unlike balanced contracting clones. SARS-CoV-2 specificity of second-wave clones peaking day 37 was unconfirmed. Some clones that responded were present in memory (sampled pre-infection), which suggests cross-reactive memory joined.

Using constant-segment primers, 5'RACE produced TCR alpha and TCR beta cDNA libraries carrying sample barcodes and UMIs. TCRdb re-derived calls from the 5' RACE reads in MiXCR, one entry per CDR3 protein. The sample holds 300,000 to 350,000 distinct CDR3 sequences, approximately 20% seen once. The CDR3 runs 13 residues. V was trimmed by 11 bases and J by 4 bases, leaving 17 bases between them. Germline loops: CDR1 SNHLY, CDR2 FYNNEI. Note on this clonotype: Its matching antigen is unknown.

The sequence was obtained from a man younger than 30 who had mild COVID-19 (a few samples of this study predate the infection). Cell type and time point are not known. Sequencing was carried out using PBMCs or a T cell subset sorted from them (not recorded which). J is TRBJ1-2 and V is TRBV2; tentative D call: TRBD1 (6 bases). The CDR3 here is CAGTTDRAYGYTF. CDR3 nucleotides: TGTGCCGGGACAACGGACAGAGCCTATGGCTACACCTTC.